This T cell receptor (beta chain) was captured in a study of shared clonotypes between healthy human individuals. As for the study in general: CD4 naive and CD4 memory each took three plates per donor, while CD8 naive took two and CD8 memory one. Points from the study as a whole: With a handful of donors compared, roughly 5% of naive CD4 clonotypes were shared. Generation probability values for non-shared clonotypes were lower than those for clonotypes shared by all four donors.

The CDR3 spans 14 residues. Germline V gene sequence: CDR1 SGHNT, CDR2 YENEEA. Trimming removed 4 bases from V and 2 bases from J, with 10 bases in between. Of note for this clone: Its antigen is not identified.

Genomic DNA per cell subset filled all wells of several immunoSEQ plates. The protocol was immunoSEQ multiplex PCR, while the TCRdb copy is restricted to in-frame clones and leaves out a portion. The sample records a few hundred thousand clones, just over 95% being singletons. What was sequenced was memory CD8+ T cells sorted from blood. Subset in this sample: CD45RO+ cells pooled with CCR7-negative TemRA cells. The gene calls are TRBV11-3 and TRBJ2-3, with D possibly being TRBD1 or TRBD2 (5 bases each). This clonotype was obtained from a man under 40 in good health. CDR3 DNA sequence: TGTGCCAGCAGCTCAATGGGGGACACAGATACGCAGTATTTT. Translating gives CASSSMGDTDTQYF.